This T cell receptor (beta chain) stems from a study of OX40 agonist ivuxolimab in advanced cancers. Profiled with immunoSEQ multiplex PCR; TCRdb holds only in-frame clones, not every one. The repertoire holds 75,000 to 95,000 clones, with approximately 88% as singletons. The sequencing here drew on CD4+ or CD8+ T cells sorted from blood, taken in a trial of the OX40 agonist ivuxolimab. This sequence originates from an adult with an advanced solid tumor such as melanoma, head and neck, liver or kidney cancer.

The CDR3 nucleotides are TGTGCCAGTAGTGCCTTGAGGGGACAGCGGGATGAAAAACTGTTTTTT. Translating gives CASSALRGQRDEKLFF. This chain links TRBV19 with TRBJ1-4, with 7 bases identical to TRBD1. CDR1 is LNHDA, CDR2 SQIVND, per germline (reference sequence). The CDR3 contains 16 residues. V gave up 5 bases and J gave up 6 bases; unmatched junction bases: 12.